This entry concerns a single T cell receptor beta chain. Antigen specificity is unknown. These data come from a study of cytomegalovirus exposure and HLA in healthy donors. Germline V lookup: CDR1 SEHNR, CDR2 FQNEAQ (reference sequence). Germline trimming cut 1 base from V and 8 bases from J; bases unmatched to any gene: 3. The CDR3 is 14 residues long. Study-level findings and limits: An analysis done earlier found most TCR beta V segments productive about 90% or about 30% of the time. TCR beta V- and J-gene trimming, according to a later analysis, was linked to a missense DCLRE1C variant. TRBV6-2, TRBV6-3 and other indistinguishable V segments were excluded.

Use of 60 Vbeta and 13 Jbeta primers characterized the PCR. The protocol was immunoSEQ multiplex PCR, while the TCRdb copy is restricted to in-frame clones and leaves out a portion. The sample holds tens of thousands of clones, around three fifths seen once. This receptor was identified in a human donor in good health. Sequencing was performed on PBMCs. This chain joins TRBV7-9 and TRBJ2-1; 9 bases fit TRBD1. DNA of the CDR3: TGTGCCAGCAGCTTAGAACAGGGGGCCCATGAGCAGTTCTTC. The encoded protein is CASSLEQGAHEQFF.